The present T cell receptor beta chain was sequenced within a study of OX40 agonist ivuxolimab in advanced cancers. On the study more broadly: Earlier anti-PD-1, anti-PD-L1 or anti-CTLA-4 therapy was permitted; about 44% had received some.

Sequenced by immunoSEQ multiplex PCR; TCRdb stores in-frame clones only, minus some. The sample holds fewer than 25,000 clones, over 75% seen once. Germline loops: CDR1 SQVTM, CDR2 ANQGSEA. Trimming took 2 bases from V and 0 from J, leaving 16 bases between them. The CDR3 spans 16 residues. A note on this clone: Its antigen is not identified. The sample contains more than one DNA sequence encoding this CDR3.

Study-level results: Averaging showed that CD8+ T cells had more expanded clones than CD4+ did.

This sequence originates from an adult with an advanced solid tumor such as melanoma, head and neck, liver or kidney cancer. This chain joins TRBV29-1 and TRBJ1-1, with a tentative D call TRBD1 (5 bases). The material was CD4+ or CD8+ T cells sorted from blood, obtained in a trial of the OX40 agonist ivuxolimab. CDR3 sequence reads: CSVEPMRGGMNTEAFF. The CDR3 bases are TGCAGCGTTGAACCCATGAGGGGAGGAATGAACACTGAAGCTTTCTTT. Drawing the rest from reference TRBV29-1 and TRBJ1-1, the complete variable domain is SAVISQKPSRDICQRGTSLTIQCQVDSQVTMMFWYRQQPGQSLTLIATANQGSEATYESGFVIDKFPISRPNLTFSTLTVSNMSPEDSSIYLCSVEPMRGGMNTEAFFGQGTRLTVV.